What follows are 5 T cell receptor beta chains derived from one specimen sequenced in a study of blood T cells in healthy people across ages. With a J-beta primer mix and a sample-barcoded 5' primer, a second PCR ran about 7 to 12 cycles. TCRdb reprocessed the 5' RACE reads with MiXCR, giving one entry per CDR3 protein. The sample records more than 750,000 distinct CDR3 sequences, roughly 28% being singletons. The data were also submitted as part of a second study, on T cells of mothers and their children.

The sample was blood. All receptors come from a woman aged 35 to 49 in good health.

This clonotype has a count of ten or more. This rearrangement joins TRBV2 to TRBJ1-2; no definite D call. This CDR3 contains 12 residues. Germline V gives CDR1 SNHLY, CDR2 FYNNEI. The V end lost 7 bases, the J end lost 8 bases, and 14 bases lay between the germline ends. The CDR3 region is CASIKGIKGYTF. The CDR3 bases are TGTGCCAGCATCAAAGGGATTAAGGGCTACACCTTC.

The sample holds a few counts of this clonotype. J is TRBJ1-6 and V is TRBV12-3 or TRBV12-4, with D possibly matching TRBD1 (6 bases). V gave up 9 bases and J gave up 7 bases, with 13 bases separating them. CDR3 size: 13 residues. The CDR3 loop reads CASLQGRNSPLHF. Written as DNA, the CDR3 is TGTGCCAGTCTACAGGGTAGGAATTCACCCCTCCACTTT.

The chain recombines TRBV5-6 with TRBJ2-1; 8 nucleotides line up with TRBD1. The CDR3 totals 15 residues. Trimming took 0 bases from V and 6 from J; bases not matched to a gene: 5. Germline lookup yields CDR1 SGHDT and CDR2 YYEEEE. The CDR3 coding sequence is TGTGCCAGCAGCTTGGGACAGGGGCTGTCCAATGAGCAGTTCTTC. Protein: CASSLGQGLSNEQFF.

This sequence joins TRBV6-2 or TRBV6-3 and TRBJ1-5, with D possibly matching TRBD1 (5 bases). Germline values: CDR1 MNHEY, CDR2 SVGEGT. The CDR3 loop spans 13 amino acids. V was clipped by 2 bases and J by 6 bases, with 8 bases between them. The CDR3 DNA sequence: TGTGCCAGCAGTTACACGGGGGGTCAGCCCCAGCATTTT. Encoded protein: CASSYTGGQPQHF.

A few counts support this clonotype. CDR3: CASSQDLGNLNTEAFF. Here the CDR3 DNA reads TGTGCCAGCAGCCAAGATCTGGGTAACCTGAACACTGAAGCTTTCTTT. The chain uses TRBV14 and TRBJ1-1, with D unclear. Per germline, CDR1 SGHDN and CDR2 FVKESK. CDR3 length: 16 amino acids. V lost 0 bases, J lost 0 bases, and 11 bases lay in between.